The 4 T cell receptor beta chains listed next were all sequenced from one sample in a study of T cell responses to AZD1222 COVID-19 vaccine. Sequencing used immunoSEQ multiplex PCR; TCRdb keeps in-frame clones, though not all of them. The sample lists about 150,000 clones, 85% to 95% seen once, with 1.2% to 1.5% in the top ten. This specimen consisted of peripheral blood, obtained on day 0 of AZD1222 vaccination. The source is an adult in good health.

V gene TRBV12-3 or TRBV12-4 combines with J gene TRBJ1-2, with D unresolved. The CDR3 spans 11 residues. V lost 1 base, J lost 8 bases, and 5 bases lay in between. The CDR3 bases are TGTGCCAGCAGTTTAGTCTACGGCTACACCTTC. This encodes CASSLVYGYTF.

This chain uses TRBV19 with TRBJ1-4; perhaps TRBD1 as D (6 bases). This CDR3 contains 17 residues. The germline gives CDR1 LNHDA, CDR2 SQIVND (reference sequence). V lost 6 bases and J 0 bases, leaving 17 bases between the germline ends. CDR3 in amino acids: CASSGGGRSPTNEKLFF. The CDR3, as DNA: TGTGCCAGTAGCGGGGGGGGCCGATCGCCAACTAATGAAAAACTGTTTTTT.

The rearrangement links TRBV28 to TRBJ1-5; D possibly corresponds to TRBD1 (5 bases). The CDR3 runs to 16 residues. Germline assignment: CDR1 MDHEN and CDR2 SYDVKM. The germline V and J ends were trimmed by 3 bases and 2 bases, with 14 bases remaining between them. As DNA, the CDR3 is TGTGCCAGCAGTTTTCTAGGGGAGTCTGGCAATCAGCCCCAGCATTTT. It codes for CASSFLGESGNQPQHF.

The chain links TRBV5-1 to TRBJ2-7; either TRBD1 or TRBD2 may supply D (5 bases each). The germline gives CDR1 SGHRS, CDR2 YFSETQ. V lost 0 bases and J lost 5, with 12 bases in between. This CDR3 is built from 14 residues. CDR3 in amino acids: CASSLGGNGNEQYF. The CDR3 region has the DNA TGCGCCAGCAGCTTGGGGGGGAATGGGAACGAGCAGTACTTC.